The TCR beta chain described here comes from a study of T cell responses to AZD1222 COVID-19 vaccine. Across the study: Analysis merged second doses at about 4 or about 12 weeks.

Here immunoSEQ multiplex PCR was the method, and the copy in TCRdb shows in-frame clones only, minus some. The data show some 130,000 clones, 80% to 90% seen once. As to this clone: The antigen is undetermined.

In germline, CDR1 is SQVTM, CDR2 ANQGSEA. Between the trimmed V and J ends, which lost 1 base and 6 bases, there was a span of 9 bases. This CDR3 comprises 12 residues. General study points: At baseline, just a handful of AZD1222 recipients tested seropositive. Across the whole spike, CD4 TCRs peaked at regions 160-218 and 743-854. There were mostly white British donors and more females than males, and clonal diversity was possibly underestimated.

The source of this sequence is an adult in good health. This chain joins TRBV29-1 and TRBJ1-2, with D possibly being TRBD1 (5 bases). Specimen: peripheral blood, collected on day 0 of AZD1222 vaccination. CDR3 in DNA: TGCAGCGTTGAAGGGGGCTCGAATGGCTACACCTTC. This gives the protein CSVEGGSNGYTF. The full variable domain, with the rest looked up from reference TRBV29-1 and TRBJ1-2, is SAVISQKPSRDICQRGTSLTIQCQVDSQVTMMFWYRQQPGQSLTLIATANQGSEATYESGFVIDKFPISRPNLTFSTLTVSNMSPEDSSIYLCSVEGGSNGYTFGSGTRLTVV.